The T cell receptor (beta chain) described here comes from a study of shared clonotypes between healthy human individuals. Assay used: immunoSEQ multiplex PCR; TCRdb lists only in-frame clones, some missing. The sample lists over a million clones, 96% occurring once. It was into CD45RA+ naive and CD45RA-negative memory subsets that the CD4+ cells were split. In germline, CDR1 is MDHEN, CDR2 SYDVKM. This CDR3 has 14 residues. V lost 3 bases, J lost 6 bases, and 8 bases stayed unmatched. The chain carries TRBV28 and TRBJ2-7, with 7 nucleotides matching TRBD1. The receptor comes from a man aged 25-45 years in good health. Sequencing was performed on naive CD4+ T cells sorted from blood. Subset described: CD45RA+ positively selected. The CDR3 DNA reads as TGTGCCAGCAGTTTTAGAACAGGGGTCAGCGAGCAGTACTTC. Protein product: CASSFRTGVSEQYF.